This TCR beta chain was observed in a study of T-cell reconstitution after alpha-beta-depleted transplantation in children. Germline V gene sequence: CDR1 SGHKS, CDR2 YYEKEE (reference sequence). This CDR3 contains 13 residues. The germline V and J ends were trimmed by 3 bases and 9 bases, with 13 bases remaining between them. Researchers prepared the TCRbeta library using unique molecular identifiers, the study reports. In TCRdb, the PCR reads were re-called with MiXCR into one record per CDR3 protein. Among 500,000 to 600,000 distinct CDR3 sequences listed, 25% to 30% were seen once. This clonotype was picked up a small number of times.

The sequenced sample was PBMCs, obtained before TCRalphabeta/CD19-depleted stem cell transplant. The rearrangement joins TRBV5-5 to TRBJ2-4; a weak D match, TRBD2 (5 bases). The receptor's source is a boy younger than two with Wiskott-Aldrich syndrome, due to receive a stem cell transplant. The CDR3 loop is CASSSTSLGIQYF. DNA for the CDR3: TGTGCCAGCAGCTCTACTAGTCTAGGCATTCAGTACTTC.